A single sample is the source of the 7 T cell receptor beta chains below, sequenced in a study of beta chain features in type 1 diabetes. The authors reverse transcribed all of the isolated RNA, so sequencing captured expressed TCRB transcripts. Assay: immunoSEQ multiplex PCR; the TCRdb copy retains only in-frame clones and omits some. The sample carries 360,000 or so clones, 15% to 20% recorded once. Sequenced input: naive CD4+ T cells from blood. The receptors here all came from a woman aged 18-30 years in good health.

Only a few counts were recorded for this clone. This rearrangement joins TRBV5-1 to TRBJ2-1, with TRBD1 matching over 10 bases. Germline trimming cut 1 base from V and 2 bases from J; bases unmatched to any gene: 6. The germline V gene encodes CDR1 SGHRS and CDR2 YFSETQ. The CDR3 totals 17 residues. The CDR3 coding sequence is TGCGCCAGCAGCTTGACGGGACAGGGGCTTGCCTACAATGAGCAGTTCTTC. Protein product: CASSLTGQGLAYNEQFF. Based on the CDR3 plus reference TRBV5-1 and TRBJ2-1, the full variable domain is KAGVTQTPRYLIKTRGQQVTLSCSPISGHRSVSWYQQTPGQGLQFLFEYFSETQRNKGNFPGRFSGRQFSNSRSEMNVSTLELGDSALYLCASSLTGQGLAYNEQFFGPGTRLTVL.

This clone was seen more than once but under ten times. The CDR3 reads CAWTRGGAGQPQHF. The DNA for the CDR3 is TGTGCCTGGACCCGGGGAGGGGCTGGTCAGCCCCAGCATTTT. The chain joins TRBV30 to TRBJ1-5; a possible D gene is TRBD1 (5 bases). V dropped 4 bases and J dropped 6 bases, with 16 bases sitting between them. Germline V gene sequence: CDR1 GTSNPN, CDR2 SVGIG (reference sequence). This CDR3 is built from 14 residues. The complete variable domain, with remaining parts taken from reference TRBV30 and TRBJ1-5, reads SQTIHQWPATLVQPVGSPLSLECTVEGTSNPNLYWYRQAAGRGLQLLFYSVGIGQISSEVPQNLSASRPQDRQFILSSKKLLLSDSGFYLCAWTRGGAGQPQHFGDGTRLSIL.

There are a few counts of this clone. The rearrangement links TRBV7-3 to TRBJ2-3; D not resolved. CDR1 SGHTA and CDR2 FQGTGA come from the germline V gene. The CDR3 extends over 13 amino acids. Trimming left V 0 bases short and J 3 bases short, with 4 bases between. CDR3 loop: CASSLTQTDTQYF. The CDR3 DNA follows: TGTGCCAGCAGCTTAACCCAAACAGATACGCAGTATTTT.

This chain links TRBV7-3 with TRBJ2-2; 8 nucleotides match TRBD2. Losses at the gene ends were 6 bases for V and 7 bases for J; bases not matched to a gene: 4. The CDR3 spans 13 residues. The germline V gene encodes CDR1 SGHTA and CDR2 FQGTGA. CDR3 region: CASRGTRSGELFF. CDR3 nucleotides: TGTGCCAGCAGAGGGACTAGAAGCGGGGAGCTGTTTTTT. The complete variable domain, with remaining parts taken from reference TRBV7-3 and TRBJ2-2, reads GAGVSQTPSNKVTEKGKYVELRCDPISGHTALYWYRQSLGQGPEFLIYFQGTGAADDSGLPNDRFFAVRPEGSVSTLKIQRTERGDSAVYLCASRGTRSGELFFGEGSRLTVL.

This chain connects TRBV30 to TRBJ2-1, with TRBD2 matching 12 bases. In germline, CDR1 is GTSNPN, CDR2 SVGIG (reference sequence). CDR3 length equals 14 residues. Trimming took 5 bases from V and 8 from J; bases not matched to a gene: 7. CDR3 in DNA: TGTGCCTGGCGACTAGCGGGAGAATCCGATGAGCAGTTCTTC. It specifies CAWRLAGESDEQFF.

This clone has a handful of counts. The chain links TRBV29-1 to TRBJ2-3; D is possibly TRBD2 (6 bases). Germline CDR1 and CDR2: SQVTM and ANQGSEA. Trimming removed 3 bases from V and 0 bases from J, with 13 bases in between. CDR3 size: 15 residues. The CDR3 region has the DNA TGCAGCGTTGACCCCGTAGCGGCTAGCACAGATACGCAGTATTTT. Encoded protein: CSVDPVAASTDTQYF.

This clone was counted between two and nine times. J is TRBJ2-1 and V is TRBV30; D might be TRBD2 (5 bases). V was pared by 5 bases and J by 7 bases, with 18 bases between. Germline lookup yields CDR1 GTSNPN and CDR2 SVGIG (reference sequence). The CDR3 is 14 amino acids. CDR3 protein: CAWAVLTEGNEQFF. In nucleotides, the CDR3 is TGTGCCTGGGCTGTACTGACCGAGGGAAATGAGCAGTTCTTC.